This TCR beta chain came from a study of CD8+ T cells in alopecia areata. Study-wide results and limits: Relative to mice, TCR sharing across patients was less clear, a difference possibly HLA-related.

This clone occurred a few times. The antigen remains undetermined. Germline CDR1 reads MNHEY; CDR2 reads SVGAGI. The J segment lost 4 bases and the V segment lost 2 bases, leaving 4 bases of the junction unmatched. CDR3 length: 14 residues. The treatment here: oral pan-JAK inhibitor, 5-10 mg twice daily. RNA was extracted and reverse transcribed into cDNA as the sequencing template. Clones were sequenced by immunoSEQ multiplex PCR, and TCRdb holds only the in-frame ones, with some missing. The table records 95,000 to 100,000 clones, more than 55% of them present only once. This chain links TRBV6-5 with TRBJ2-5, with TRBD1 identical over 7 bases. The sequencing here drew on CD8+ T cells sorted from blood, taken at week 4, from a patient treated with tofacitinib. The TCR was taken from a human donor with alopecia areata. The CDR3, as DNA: TGTGCCAGCAGTTACGGGGACAGAAGAGAGACCCAGTACTTC. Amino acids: CASSYGDRRETQYF.